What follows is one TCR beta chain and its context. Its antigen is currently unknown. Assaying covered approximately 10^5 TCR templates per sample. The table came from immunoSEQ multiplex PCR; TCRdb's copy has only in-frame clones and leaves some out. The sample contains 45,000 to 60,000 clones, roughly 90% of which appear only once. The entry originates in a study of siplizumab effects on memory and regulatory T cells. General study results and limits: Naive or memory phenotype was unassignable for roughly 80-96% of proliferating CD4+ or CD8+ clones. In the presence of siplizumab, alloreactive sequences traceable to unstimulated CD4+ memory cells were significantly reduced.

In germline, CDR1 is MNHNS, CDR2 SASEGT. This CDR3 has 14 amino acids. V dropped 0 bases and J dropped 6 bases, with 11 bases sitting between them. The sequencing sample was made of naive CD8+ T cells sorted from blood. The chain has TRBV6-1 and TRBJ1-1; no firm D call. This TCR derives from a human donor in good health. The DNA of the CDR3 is TGTGCCAGCAGTGAAGCGCTGAATGTACCTGAAGCTTTCTTT. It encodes CASSEALNVPEAFF.